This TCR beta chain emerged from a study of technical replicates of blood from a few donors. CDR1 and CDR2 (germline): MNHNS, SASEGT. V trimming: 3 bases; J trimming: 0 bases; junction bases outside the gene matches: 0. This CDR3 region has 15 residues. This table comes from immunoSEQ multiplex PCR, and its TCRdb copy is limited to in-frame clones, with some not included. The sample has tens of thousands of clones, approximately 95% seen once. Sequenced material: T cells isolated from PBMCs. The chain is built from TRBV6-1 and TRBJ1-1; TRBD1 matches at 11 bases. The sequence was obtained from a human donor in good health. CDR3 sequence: CASSEDRGLNTEAFF. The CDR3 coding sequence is TGTGCCAGCAGTGAGGACAGGGGGCTGAACACTGAAGCTTTCTTT.